A selection of T cell receptor beta chains follows, all from one sample in a study of CD8+CD57+ T cells in acquired aplastic anemia. Via MiXCR, TCRdb re-called the reads, giving one row per CDR3 protein. The data contain hundreds of thousands of distinct CDR3 sequences, around half of them singletons. Source material: sorted CD4+, CD8+, or CD8+CD57+ T cells (not recorded which) from PBMCs. Every receptor here comes from a human donor with aplastic anemia. CDR3s include the opening cysteine and the closing phenylalanine or tryptophan. A D gene is named only where the DNA matches it firmly. Not all rows give a size; the values are once, few, many and, for expanded clones, a class.

D gene	V gene	clone size	J gene	CDR3 protein	CDR3 DNA
-	TRBV29-1	few	TRBJ2-3	CSVELSTDTQYF	TGCAGCGTTGAACTAAGCACAGATACGCAGTATTTT
-	TRBV25-1	-	TRBJ2-5	CASSFPQASQGTQYF	TGTGCCAGCAGTTTTCCACAGGCCTCCCAAGGGACCCAGTACTTC
-	TRBV19	few	TRBJ2-1	CASSARGQDNEQFF	TGTGCCAGTAGTGCCCGGGGGCAAGACAATGAGCAGTTCTTC
-	TRBV27	few	TRBJ2-1	CASSLSAAAEQFF	TGTGCCAGCAGTTTATCGGCGGCGGCTGAGCAGTTCTTC
-	TRBV10-3	few	TRBJ1-2	CAISESQESYGYTF	TGTGCCATCAGTGAGTCTCAGGAAAGCTATGGCTACACCTTC
-	TRBV27	few	TRBJ2-7	CASSPPGVRSYEQYF	TGTGCCAGCAGTCCGCCGGGGGTTAGGTCCTACGAGCAGTACTTC
-	TRBV27	-	TRBJ2-3	CASSPTGDTQYF	TGTGCCAGCAGCCCCACCGGAGATACGCAGTATTTT
-	TRBV25-1	-	TRBJ1-2	CASSEANKGGYGYTF	TGTGCCAGCAGTGAAGCCAACAAGGGTGGCTATGGCTACACCTTC
-	TRBV20-1	many	TRBJ1-4	CSARDQLRLDNEKLFF	TGCAGTGCTAGAGATCAATTAAGACTGGATAATGAAAAACTGTTTTTT
TRBD2	TRBV27	-	TRBJ2-1	CASSPAGDNEQFF	TGTGCCAGCAGCCCCGCGGGGGACAATGAGCAGTTCTTC
-	TRBV7-2	-	TRBJ2-3	CASSLMLREGDTQYF	TGTGCCAGCAGCTTGATGCTAAGGGAAGGCGATACGCAGTATTTT
-	TRBV7-3	many	TRBJ2-7	CASSFDLRGEQYF	TGTGCCAGCAGCTTCGACCTGAGAGGCGAGCAGTACTTC
-	TRBV10-2	many	TRBJ2-2	CASTASGTGELFF	TGCGCCAGCACGGCTTCGGGCACCGGGGAGCTGTTTTTT
-	TRBV20-1	many	TRBJ2-5	CSALSLGWVQETQYF	TGCAGTGCTTTAAGTTTGGGGTGGGTACAAGAGACCCAGTACTTC
-	TRBV27	-	TRBJ2-1	CASRRGDNEQFF	TGTGCCAGCAGGCGAGGGGACAATGAGCAGTTCTTC
-	TRBV11-2	-	TRBJ2-7	CASSGREGGSPYEQYF	TGTGCCAGCAGCGGGAGAGAAGGGGGATCACCTTACGAGCAGTACTTC
-	TRBV15	few	TRBJ2-7	CATSRDSGEGEQYF	TGTGCCACCAGCAGAGATTCGGGGGAAGGCGAGCAGTACTTC